This T cell receptor beta chain emerged from a study of shared clonotypes between healthy human individuals. TCRdb's table, derived via immunoSEQ multiplex PCR, lists solely in-frame clones and lacks some. The sample has 2.5 million or so clones, approximately 94% seen once; the top ten hold 0.14%. The CDR3 is 19 amino acids. Germline CDR1 reads SGHTA; CDR2 reads FQGNSA. V dropped 0 bases and J dropped 1; count of bases not matched to a gene: 4. The sequenced sample was naive CD4+ T cells sorted from blood. Specified subset: CD45RA+ positively selected. This sequence joins TRBV7-2 and TRBJ2-2, with 14 bases aligning to TRBD2. The sequence was collected from a young man in good health. CDR3 loop: CASSLAQGTSGRNTGELFF. The CDR3 DNA sequence: TGTGCCAGCAGCTTAGCGCAGGGGACTAGCGGGAGGAACACCGGGGAGCTGTTTTTT.